These T cell receptor beta chains were read from a single sample in a study of cytomegalovirus exposure and HLA in healthy donors. The assay was immunoSEQ multiplex PCR, and TCRdb's table has in-frame clones only and misses some. The sample contains fewer than 250,000 clones, about 75% of which appear only once. Sequenced material: PBMCs. These receptors all come from a male donor in good health and CMV-seronegative. The CDR3 runs from the conserved cysteine through the conserved F or W. Fields, in order: J gene, clone size, V gene, D gene, CDR3 protein, CDR3 DNA. The D gene is left open where the match is weak. For some rows the clone size is stated as once, few or many, or as a class when expanded; others skip it.

J: TRBJ2-2
size: few
V: TRBV19
D: -
CDR3: CASSIGGGVLTGELFF
DNA: TGTGCCAGTAGTATAGGAGGGGGGGTGTTGACCGGGGAGCTGTTTTTT

J: TRBJ1-6
size: -
V: TRBV19
D: TRBD1
CDR3: CATQGGGNSPLHF
DNA: TGTGCCACCCAGGGGGGCGGTAACTCACCCCTCCACTTT

J: TRBJ2-1
size: few
V: TRBV6-5
D: TRBD1
CDR3: CASRTGGEQFF
DNA: TGTGCCAGCAGAACAGGGGGGGAGCAGTTCTTC

J: TRBJ1-5
size: -
V: TRBV2
D: -
CDR3: CASIDTNNQPQHF
DNA: TGTGCCAGTATAGACACCAATAATCAGCCCCAGCATTTT

J: TRBJ1-5
size: -
V: TRBV7-9
D: -
CDR3: CASSLDPGNQPQHF
DNA: TGTGCCAGCAGTTTAGATCCGGGAAATCAGCCCCAGCATTTT

J: TRBJ2-7
size: -
V: TRBV27
D: TRBD2
CDR3: CASSLGTSGRYEQYF
DNA: TGTGCCAGCAGTTTGGGGACTAGCGGGAGATACGAGCAGTACTTC

J: TRBJ2-7
size: -
V: TRBV5-1
D: TRBD1
CDR3: CASSDRDSLSYEQYF
DNA: TGCGCCAGCAGCGACCGGGACAGCCTCTCTTACGAGCAGTACTTC

J: TRBJ1-6
size: -
V: TRBV7-2
D: -
CDR3: CASSLVGAGTGPSPLHF
DNA: TGTGCCAGCAGCTTAGTGGGGGCAGGGACGGGTCCTTCACCCCTCCACTTT

J: TRBJ2-5
size: -
V: TRBV5-1
D: TRBD2
CDR3: CASSGLARETQYF
DNA: TGCGCCAGCAGCGGACTAGCCCGAGAGACCCAGTACTTC

J: TRBJ1-1
size: few
V: TRBV20-1
D: TRBD1
CDR3: CSAGTGHEAFF
DNA: TGCAGTGCTGGGACAGGACATGAAGCTTTCTTT

J: TRBJ1-3
size: -
V: TRBV5-5
D: -
CDR3: CASSLGGGRNTIYF
DNA: TGTGCCAGCAGCTTGGGCGGGGGACGAAACACCATATATTTT

J: TRBJ1-6
size: -
V: TRBV5-4
D: -
CDR3: CASSLTRWARNSPLHF
DNA: TGTGCCAGCAGCCTAACTAGATGGGCGCGGAATTCACCCCTCCACTTT

J: TRBJ2-3
size: once
V: TRBV5-6
D: -
CDR3: CASSLERATDTQYF
DNA: TGTGCCAGCAGCTTGGAGAGGGCTACAGATACGCAGTATTTT

J: TRBJ1-2
size: -
V: TRBV7-3
D: -
CDR3: CASSLKKVEGGGYTF
DNA: TGTGCCAGCAGCTTAAAGAAGGTAGAAGGGGGTGGCTACACCTTC

J: TRBJ2-7
size: -
V: TRBV7-9
D: -
CDR3: CASSLVRRDVREQYF
DNA: TGTGCCAGCAGCTTAGTCCGGCGGGACGTAAGGGAGCAGTACTTC

J: TRBJ2-1
size: -
V: TRBV19
D: TRBD2
CDR3: CASSPRTSGLGNEQFF
DNA: TGTGCCAGTAGTCCCCGGACTAGCGGGCTAGGCAATGAGCAGTTCTTC

J: TRBJ2-7
size: -
V: TRBV27
D: TRBD2
CDR3: CASSQLAGGRGPYEQYF
DNA: TGTGCCAGCAGTCAACTAGCCGGCGGGAGGGGGCCCTACGAGCAGTACTTC

J: TRBJ1-2
size: once
V: TRBV9
D: -
CDR3: CASSVGLTANYGYTF
DNA: TGTGCCAGCAGCGTAGGCCTCACAGCCAACTATGGCTACACCTTC

J: TRBJ2-7
size: -
V: TRBV28
D: -
CDR3: CASSLVGDSYEQYF
DNA: TGTGCCAGCAGTTTAGTGGGAGACTCCTACGAGCAGTACTTC

J: TRBJ1-3
size: -
V: TRBV11-2
D: TRBD1
CDR3: CASSTDRVGNTIYF
DNA: TGTGCCAGCAGCACGGACAGGGTGGGGAACACCATATATTTT

J: TRBJ2-7
size: -
V: TRBV19
D: -
CDR3: CASSFAGSHEQYF
DNA: TGTGCCAGTAGTTTCGCAGGGTCCCACGAGCAGTACTTC

J: TRBJ2-2
size: -
V: TRBV28
D: TRBD2
CDR3: CASSLLLAGGTGELFF
DNA: TGTGCCAGCAGTTTACTCCTAGCGGGGGGCACCGGGGAGCTGTTTTTT

J: TRBJ1-5
size: -
V: TRBV19
D: TRBD1
CDR3: CASRDRGLSNQPQHF
DNA: TGTGCCAGTAGGGACAGGGGGTTAAGCAATCAGCCCCAGCATTTT

J: TRBJ1-4
size: -
V: TRBV19
D: -
CDR3: CASSIGGGNEKLFF
DNA: TGTGCCAGTAGTATTGGCGGCGGTAATGAAAAACTGTTTTTT

J: TRBJ1-5
size: -
V: TRBV28
D: TRBD1
CDR3: CASSHPGTGGGQPQHF
DNA: TGTGCCAGCAGTCATCCCGGGACAGGGGGAGGTCAGCCCCAGCATTTT

J: TRBJ2-1
size: -
V: TRBV15
D: -
CDR3: CATRTAQSYNEQFF
DNA: TGTGCCACCAGGACCGCACAGTCCTACAATGAGCAGTTCTTC

J: TRBJ1-2
size: once
V: TRBV2
D: TRBD1
CDR3: CASSDRGLGGYTF
DNA: TGTGCCAGCAGTGACAGGGGGCTAGGGGGCTACACCTTC

J: TRBJ2-7
size: -
V: TRBV18
D: TRBD2
CDR3: CASRERGYEQYF
DNA: TGTGCCTCCCGGGAGCGGGGCTACGAGCAGTACTTC

J: TRBJ2-2
size: -
V: TRBV7-7
D: TRBD1
CDR3: CASSLALRTGNTGELFF
DNA: TGTGCCAGCAGCTTAGCCCTAAGGACAGGGAACACCGGGGAGCTGTTTTTT

J: TRBJ1-2
size: -
V: TRBV28
D: TRBD1
CDR3: CASSLSGTGAGGYTF
DNA: TGTGCCAGCAGTTTATCCGGGACAGGGGCGGGTGGCTACACCTTC

J: TRBJ2-7
size: few
V: TRBV5-1
D: -
CDR3: CASSPPRAPYEQYF
DNA: TGCGCCAGCAGCCCTCCGAGGGCCCCCTACGAGCAGTACTTC

J: TRBJ2-1
size: -
V: TRBV7-8
D: -
CDR3: CASSLVSAGAPYNEQFF
DNA: TGTGCCAGCAGCTTAGTTTCGGCAGGGGCCCCCTACAATGAGCAGTTCTTC

J: TRBJ1-1
size: -
V: TRBV9
D: -
CDR3: CASSVQGTLNTEAFF
DNA: TGTGCCAGCAGCGTTCAGGGGACCTTGAACACTGAAGCTTTCTTT

J: TRBJ1-2
size: -
V: TRBV7-9
D: -
CDR3: CASSLAPEDYGYTF
DNA: TGTGCCAGCAGCTTAGCTCCGGAGGACTATGGCTACACCTTC

J: TRBJ2-7
size: few
V: TRBV9
D: TRBD1
CDR3: CASSEAGGAAYEQYF
DNA: TGTGCCAGCAGCGAGGCAGGGGGCGCCGCCTACGAGCAGTACTTC

J: TRBJ2-1
size: once
V: TRBV5-6
D: TRBD2
CDR3: CASSPLGTSGRALRFF
DNA: TGTGCCAGCAGCCCCCTGGGCACTAGCGGGAGGGCCTTGCGGTTCTTC

J: TRBJ1-2
size: -
V: TRBV4-2
D: -
CDR3: CASSQDGKGVGYTF
DNA: TGTGCCAGCAGCCAAGATGGGAAAGGGGTTGGCTACACCTTC

J: TRBJ2-1
size: -
V: TRBV4-1
D: -
CDR3: CASSQRAYNEQFF
DNA: TGCGCCAGCAGCCAGAGAGCCTACAATGAGCAGTTCTTC

J: TRBJ2-5
size: -
V: TRBV15
D: TRBD1
CDR3: CATGQGLQETQYF
DNA: TGTGCCACCGGACAGGGGCTCCAAGAGACCCAGTACTTC

J: TRBJ1-5
size: -
V: TRBV19
D: -
CDR3: CASSAAGGNQPQHF
DNA: TGTGCCAGTAGTGCCGCAGGTGGCAATCAGCCCCAGCATTTT

J: TRBJ1-2
size: -
V: TRBV5-6
D: TRBD1
CDR3: CASREDRVYLSDYTF
DNA: TGTGCCAGCAGGGAAGACAGGGTGTACCTATCTGACTACACCTTC

J: TRBJ2-7
size: -
V: TRBV4-2
D: -
CDR3: CASSQVSDEQYF
DNA: TGTGCCAGCAGCCAAGTATCCGACGAGCAGTACTTC

J: TRBJ1-1
size: -
V: TRBV9
D: -
CDR3: CASNDPQGNTEAFF
DNA: TGTGCCAGCAACGACCCCCAGGGGAACACTGAAGCTTTCTTT

J: TRBJ2-1
size: -
V: TRBV18
D: -
CDR3: CASSPPVGVGIYNEQFF
DNA: TGTGCCAGCTCACCACCGGTAGGGGTTGGGATTTACAATGAGCAGTTCTTC

J: TRBJ1-2
size: once
V: TRBV20-1
D: -
CDR3: CSNHRAGGYTF
DNA: TGCAGTAACCACAGGGCCGGTGGCTACACCTTC

J: TRBJ2-7
size: -
V: TRBV30
D: TRBD2
CDR3: CAWSLGGSQDEQYF
DNA: TGTGCCTGGAGTTTGGGCGGGAGCCAGGACGAGCAGTACTTC

J: TRBJ2-7
size: -
V: TRBV2
D: TRBD2
CDR3: CVPGYSGESYEQYF
DNA: TGTGTCCCTGGATATAGCGGGGAGTCCTACGAGCAGTACTTC

J: TRBJ2-1
size: -
V: TRBV18
D: TRBD2
CDR3: CASSTGAGGLNEQFF
DNA: TGTGCCAGCTCAACTGGAGCGGGAGGCCTAAATGAGCAGTTCTTC

J: TRBJ2-3
size: -
V: TRBV4-1
D: -
CDR3: CASSPNGNTDTQYF
DNA: TGCGCCAGCAGCCCAAACGGGAACACAGATACGCAGTATTTT

J: TRBJ2-7
size: -
V: TRBV5-1
D: TRBD1
CDR3: CASSSHGTGENYEQYF
DNA: TGCGCCAGCAGCTCCCACGGGACAGGGGAGAACTACGAGCAGTACTTC

J: TRBJ2-6
size: -
V: TRBV28
D: -
CDR3: CASSLSRGGLGANVLTF
DNA: TGTGCCAGCAGTTTATCAAGAGGAGGCCTCGGGGCCAACGTCCTGACTTTC

J: TRBJ2-5
size: -
V: TRBV7-3
D: TRBD2
CDR3: CASSLGPSGQETQYF
DNA: TGTGCCAGCAGCTTAGGACCTAGCGGGCAAGAGACCCAGTACTTC

J: TRBJ2-1
size: -
V: TRBV6-4
D: -
CDR3: CASAADTGGYNEQFF
DNA: TGTGCCAGCGCTGCGGATACCGGGGGCTACAATGAGCAGTTCTTC

J: TRBJ1-1
size: -
V: TRBV4-1
D: TRBD1
CDR3: CASSIRQGGNTEAFF
DNA: TGCGCCAGCAGCATCCGACAGGGAGGGAACACTGAAGCTTTCTTT

J: TRBJ2-7
size: -
V: TRBV28
D: -
CDR3: CASSLSQVGEQYF
DNA: TGTGCCAGCAGTTTATCCCAGGTTGGCGAGCAGTACTTC

J: TRBJ1-4
size: -
V: TRBV28
D: -
CDR3: CASTSPPARGEKLFF
DNA: TGTGCCAGCACCTCGCCTCCCGCAAGGGGTGAAAAACTGTTTTTT

J: TRBJ1-6
size: few
V: TRBV18
D: TRBD1
CDR3: CASSPLGTGDSPLHF
DNA: TGTGCCAGCTCACCCCTTGGGACAGGGGATTCACCCCTCCACTTT